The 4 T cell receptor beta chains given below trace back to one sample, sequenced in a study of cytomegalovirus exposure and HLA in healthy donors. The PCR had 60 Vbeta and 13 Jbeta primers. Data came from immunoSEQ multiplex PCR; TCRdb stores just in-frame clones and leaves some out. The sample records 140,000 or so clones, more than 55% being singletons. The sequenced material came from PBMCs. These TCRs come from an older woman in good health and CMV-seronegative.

The CDR3 protein is CASSGGDGYNEQFF. Written as DNA, the CDR3 is TGTGCCAGCAGTGGGGGGGATGGCTACAATGAGCAGTTCTTC. The J gene is TRBJ2-1, the V gene TRBV6-1; D perhaps matches TRBD2 (6 bases). CDR1 and CDR2 from the germline V gene are MNHNS and SASEGT. This CDR3 is 14 amino acids long. V was cut by 4 bases and J by 3 bases, with 10 bases left in between.

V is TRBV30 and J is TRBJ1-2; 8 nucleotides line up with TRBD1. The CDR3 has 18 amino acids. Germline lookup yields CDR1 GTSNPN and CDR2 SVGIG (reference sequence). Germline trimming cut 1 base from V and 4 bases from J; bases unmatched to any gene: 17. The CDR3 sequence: CAWSAANTRTGSLYGYTF. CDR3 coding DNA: TGTGCCTGGAGTGCAGCAAATACGAGGACAGGGAGCCTCTATGGCTACACCTTC.

CDR3 in amino acids: CASSLGTASGHIQYF. The CDR3 DNA reads as TGTGCCAGCAGTTTGGGGACAGCCTCCGGGCACATTCAGTACTTC. The rearrangement links TRBV28 to TRBJ2-4, with TRBD1 identical over 7 bases. The V gene end was trimmed by 3 bases and the J gene end by 8 bases; junction bases not matched to a gene: 10. The CDR3 length is 15 residues. Germline-derived CDR1 and CDR2 are MDHEN and SYDVKM.

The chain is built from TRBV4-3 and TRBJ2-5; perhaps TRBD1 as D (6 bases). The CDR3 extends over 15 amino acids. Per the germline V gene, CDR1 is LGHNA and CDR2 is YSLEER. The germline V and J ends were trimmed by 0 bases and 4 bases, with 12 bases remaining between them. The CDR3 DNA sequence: TGCGCCAGCAGCCAAGATTTTAGAGGGGGAGAGACCCAGTACTTC. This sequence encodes CASSQDFRGGETQYF.